The next 14 T cell receptor beta chains were all read from a single sample in a study of cytomegalovirus exposure and HLA in healthy donors. Profiling relied on immunoSEQ multiplex PCR, and the TCRdb table lists in-frame clones only, not all of them. The table shows more than 130,000 clones, with about 86% occurring only once. Material for sequencing was PBMCs. These receptors were collected from a woman aged 18-29 years in good health and CMV-seropositive.

The V and J genes are TRBV20-1 and TRBJ2-5; 7 bases map to TRBD1. The CDR3 has 11 residues. The germline CDR1 and CDR2 sequences are DFQATT and SNEGSKA (reference sequence). J was trimmed by 5 bases and V by 6 bases; bases with no gene match: 3. CDR3 in DNA: TGCAGTGCCATCAGGGGGGAGACCCAGTACTTC. It is translated as CSAIRGETQYF.

This clone came up once. The chain recombines TRBV7-3 with TRBJ2-1; 11 bases fit TRBD2. CDR1 SGHTA and CDR2 FQGTGA come from the germline V gene. The CDR3 spans 15 residues. V lost 7 bases and J lost 6; bases outside the gene matches: 8. The CDR3 protein is CASNPSGGPFNEQFF. DNA of the CDR3: TGTGCCAGCAATCCTAGCGGGGGGCCATTCAATGAGCAGTTCTTC.

This rearrangement joins TRBV4-3 to TRBJ1-1; D is unclear. V gave up 2 bases and J gave up 7 bases, with 11 bases separating them. Germline values: CDR1 LGHNA, CDR2 YSLEER. The CDR3 length is 13 residues. This chain's CDR3 is CASSQLPPVEAFF. The CDR3 DNA reads as TGCGCCAGCAGCCAATTACCCCCGGTTGAAGCTTTCTTT.

V usage is TRBV5-6 and J usage is TRBJ1-1; D perhaps matches TRBD1 (6 bases). V was shortened by 6 bases and J by 6 bases, with 15 bases between the two germline ends. Per germline, CDR1 SGHDT and CDR2 YYEEEE. The CDR3 runs 13 residues. CDR3 loop: CASTIPGASEAFF. DNA for the CDR3: TGTGCCAGCACCATTCCAGGGGCCTCTGAAGCTTTCTTT.

This chain uses TRBV9 with TRBJ1-2, with no clear D. The V end lost 2 bases, the J end lost 2 bases, and 10 bases lay between the germline ends. The CDR3 covers 14 residues. Germline lookup yields CDR1 SGDLS and CDR2 YYNGEE. Here the CDR3 DNA reads TGTGCCAGCAGCGTCGGGGAAAGGAACTATGGCTACACCTTC. Translating gives CASSVGERNYGYTF.

The J gene is TRBJ2-5, the V gene TRBV6-1; 7 bases line up with TRBD1. The germline gives CDR1 MNHNS, CDR2 SASEGT. The CDR3 is 13 amino acids. The ends lost 6 bases at V and 5 bases at J; junction bases unmatched: 6. CDR3 in amino acids: CASRETGRETQYF. The CDR3 region has the DNA TGTGCCAGCAGGGAGACAGGGCGGGAGACCCAGTACTTC.

The V and J genes are TRBV7-2 and TRBJ2-7; maybe TRBD2 (6 bases). CDR1 SGHTA and CDR2 FQGNSA come from the germline V gene. The CDR3 has 15 residues. V lost 2 bases and J 4 bases, leaving 15 bases between the germline ends. CDR3 amino acids: CASSLFGGSGYEQYF. The CDR3 region has the DNA TGTGCCAGCAGCTTATTTGGGGGAAGCGGGTACGAGCAGTACTTC.

This clone was found once. The chain carries TRBV10-2 and TRBJ2-7, with D perhaps TRBD1 (6 bases). V was shortened by 7 bases and J by 1 base, with 8 bases between the two germline ends. Germline CDR1 WSHSY, CDR2 SAAADI. The CDR3 runs 12 residues. The chain's CDR3 is CASKTGSYEQYF. In DNA, the CDR3 is TGCGCCAGCAAAACAGGGTCCTACGAGCAGTACTTC.

V usage is TRBV5-1 and J usage is TRBJ2-3, with 9 bases fitting TRBD1. CDR3 length: 15 amino acids. V gave up 4 bases and J gave up 6 bases; unmatched junction bases: 9. The V gene's germline CDR1 is SGHRS and CDR2 YFSETQ. The CDR3 nucleotides read TGCGCCAGCAGCATAGGACAGGGGAAGGGGGATACGCAGTATTTT. Protein product: CASSIGQGKGDTQYF.

This chain joins TRBV30 and TRBJ2-1; 8 bases are shared with TRBD1. Looked up from germline, CDR1 is GTSNPN and CDR2 is SVGIG (reference sequence). Germline trimming cut 0 bases from V and 9 bases from J; bases unmatched to any gene: 1. The CDR3 consists of 12 residues. CDR3 sequence: CAWSVTGVEQFF. The CDR3 DNA sequence: TGTGCCTGGAGTGTGACAGGGGTTGAGCAGTTCTTC.

The rearrangement joins TRBV9 to TRBJ2-3; 10 bases align to TRBD2. Trimming at V came to 0 bases and at J to 3 bases, leaving 4 bases not matched to a gene. In germline, CDR1 is SGDLS, CDR2 YYNGEE. The CDR3 sequence is 16 residues long. The DNA of the CDR3 is TGTGCCAGCAGCGTAGGCTCTAGCGGGAGAACAGATACGCAGTATTTT. It is translated as CASSVGSSGRTDTQYF. Full variable domain (remainder filled in from reference TRBV9 and TRBJ2-3): DSGVTQTPKHLITATGQRVTLRCSPRSGDLSVYWYQQSLDQGLQFLIQYYNGEERAKGNILERFSAQQFPDLHSELNLSSLELGDSALYFCASSVGSSGRTDTQYFGPGTRLTVL.

The V call is TRBV19, the J call TRBJ1-5, with unresolved D. Germline V gene sequence: CDR1 LNHDA, CDR2 SQIVND (reference sequence). V lost 3 bases to trimming and J lost 4 bases, with 7 bases between them. The CDR3 spans 13 residues. The CDR3 sequence: CASSIRVNQPQHF. The CDR3 nucleotides read TGTGCCAGTAGTATCCGGGTTAATCAGCCCCAGCATTTT.

This clone was seen only once. This chain joins TRBV28 and TRBJ2-5, with D uncertain. With 2 bases removed from V and 5 bases from J, the gap between germline ends came to 3 bases. Germline V gene data show CDR1 as MDHEN and CDR2 as SYDVKM. The CDR3 spans 11 residues. The CDR3 DNA reads as TGTGCCAGCAGTTTAGAGGAGACCCAGTACTTC. Protein product: CASSLEETQYF.

The chain combines TRBV11-2 with TRBJ2-5; 11 positions match TRBD2. Germline-derived CDR1 and CDR2 are SGHAT and FQNNGV. The CDR3 runs to 17 residues. With V trimmed by 0 bases and J by 5 bases, 8 bases remained unmatched. This CDR3 is CASSLDLLAGVRETQYF. CDR3 bases: TGTGCCAGCAGCTTAGATTTACTAGCGGGAGTGCGGGAGACCCAGTACTTC.